This TCR beta chain was recovered during a study of Ad26.COV2.S vaccination and SARS-CoV-2 variants. Study observations and caveats: Researchers reported similar non-spike TCR breadth in vaccine and placebo recipients.

V was pared by 6 bases and J by 3 bases, with 6 bases of the junction left unmatched. The CDR3 has 15 residues. Germline lookup yields CDR1 MNHNY and CDR2 SVGAGI (reference sequence). Regarding treatment: roughly 20 received Ad26.COV2.S at low or high dose, single or two shots; a few received placebo; per-sample allocation not given. Sample collection was performed on day 63 after the first vaccine or placebo injection. The protocol was immunoSEQ multiplex PCR, while the TCRdb copy is restricted to in-frame clones and leaves out a portion. The sample has about 320,000 clones, about 86% seen once. For this clone: Its antigen is unknown.

The source is a person aged 18-60 years who received the Ad26.COV2.S COVID-19 vaccine or a placebo. The material was peripheral blood, obtained in a trial of Ad26.COV2.S vaccine versus placebo. This rearrangement joins TRBV6-6 to TRBJ1-4; TRBD1 matches 8 bases. CDR3 nucleotides: TGTGCCAGCAGCTCCACAGGGGGTTCTAATGAAAAACTGTTTTTT. This sequence encodes CASSSTGGSNEKLFF.